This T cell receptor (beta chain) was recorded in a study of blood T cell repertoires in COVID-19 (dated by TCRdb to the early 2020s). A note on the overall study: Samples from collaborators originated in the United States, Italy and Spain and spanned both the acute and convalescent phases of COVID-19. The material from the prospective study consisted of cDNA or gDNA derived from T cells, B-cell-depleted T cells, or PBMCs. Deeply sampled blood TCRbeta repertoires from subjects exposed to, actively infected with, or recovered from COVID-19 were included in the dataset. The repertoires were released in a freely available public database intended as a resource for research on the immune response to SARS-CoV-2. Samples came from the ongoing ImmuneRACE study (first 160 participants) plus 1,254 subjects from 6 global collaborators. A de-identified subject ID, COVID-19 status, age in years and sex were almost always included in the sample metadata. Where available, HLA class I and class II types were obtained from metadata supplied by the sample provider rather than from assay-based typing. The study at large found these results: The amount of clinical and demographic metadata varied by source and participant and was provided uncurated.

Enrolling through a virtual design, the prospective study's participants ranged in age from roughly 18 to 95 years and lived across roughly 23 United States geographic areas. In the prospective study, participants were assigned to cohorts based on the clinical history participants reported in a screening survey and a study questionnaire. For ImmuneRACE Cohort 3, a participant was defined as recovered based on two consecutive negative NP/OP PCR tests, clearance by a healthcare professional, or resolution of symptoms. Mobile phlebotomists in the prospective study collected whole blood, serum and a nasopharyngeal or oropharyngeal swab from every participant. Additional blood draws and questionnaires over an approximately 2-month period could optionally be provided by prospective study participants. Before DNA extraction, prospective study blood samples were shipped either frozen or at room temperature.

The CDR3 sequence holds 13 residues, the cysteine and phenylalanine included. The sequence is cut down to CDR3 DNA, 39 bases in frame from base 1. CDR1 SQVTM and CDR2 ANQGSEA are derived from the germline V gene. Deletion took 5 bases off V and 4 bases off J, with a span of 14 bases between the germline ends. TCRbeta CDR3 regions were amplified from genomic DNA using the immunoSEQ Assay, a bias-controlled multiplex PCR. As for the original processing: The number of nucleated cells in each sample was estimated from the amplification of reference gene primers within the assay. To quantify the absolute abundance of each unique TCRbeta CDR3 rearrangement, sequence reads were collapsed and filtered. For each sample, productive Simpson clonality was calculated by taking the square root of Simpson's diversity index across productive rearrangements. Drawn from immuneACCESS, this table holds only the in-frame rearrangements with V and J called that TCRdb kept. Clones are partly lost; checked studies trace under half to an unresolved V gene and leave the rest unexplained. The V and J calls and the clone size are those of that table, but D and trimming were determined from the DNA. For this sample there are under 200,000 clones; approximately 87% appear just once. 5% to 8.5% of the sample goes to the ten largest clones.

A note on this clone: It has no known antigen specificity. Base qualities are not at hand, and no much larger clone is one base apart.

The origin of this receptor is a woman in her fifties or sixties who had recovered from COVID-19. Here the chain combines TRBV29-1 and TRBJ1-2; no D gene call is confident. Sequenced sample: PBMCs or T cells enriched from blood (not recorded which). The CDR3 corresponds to CSVNEGGLYGYTF. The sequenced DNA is TGCAGCGTTAACGAGGGTGGCCTCTATGGCTACACCTTC. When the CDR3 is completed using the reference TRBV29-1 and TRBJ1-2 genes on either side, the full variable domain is SAVISQKPSRDICQRGTSLTIQCQVDSQVTMMFWYRQQPGQSLTLIATANQGSEATYESGFVIDKFPISRPNLTFSTLTVSNMSPEDSSIYLCSVNEGGLYGYTFGSGTRLTVV.